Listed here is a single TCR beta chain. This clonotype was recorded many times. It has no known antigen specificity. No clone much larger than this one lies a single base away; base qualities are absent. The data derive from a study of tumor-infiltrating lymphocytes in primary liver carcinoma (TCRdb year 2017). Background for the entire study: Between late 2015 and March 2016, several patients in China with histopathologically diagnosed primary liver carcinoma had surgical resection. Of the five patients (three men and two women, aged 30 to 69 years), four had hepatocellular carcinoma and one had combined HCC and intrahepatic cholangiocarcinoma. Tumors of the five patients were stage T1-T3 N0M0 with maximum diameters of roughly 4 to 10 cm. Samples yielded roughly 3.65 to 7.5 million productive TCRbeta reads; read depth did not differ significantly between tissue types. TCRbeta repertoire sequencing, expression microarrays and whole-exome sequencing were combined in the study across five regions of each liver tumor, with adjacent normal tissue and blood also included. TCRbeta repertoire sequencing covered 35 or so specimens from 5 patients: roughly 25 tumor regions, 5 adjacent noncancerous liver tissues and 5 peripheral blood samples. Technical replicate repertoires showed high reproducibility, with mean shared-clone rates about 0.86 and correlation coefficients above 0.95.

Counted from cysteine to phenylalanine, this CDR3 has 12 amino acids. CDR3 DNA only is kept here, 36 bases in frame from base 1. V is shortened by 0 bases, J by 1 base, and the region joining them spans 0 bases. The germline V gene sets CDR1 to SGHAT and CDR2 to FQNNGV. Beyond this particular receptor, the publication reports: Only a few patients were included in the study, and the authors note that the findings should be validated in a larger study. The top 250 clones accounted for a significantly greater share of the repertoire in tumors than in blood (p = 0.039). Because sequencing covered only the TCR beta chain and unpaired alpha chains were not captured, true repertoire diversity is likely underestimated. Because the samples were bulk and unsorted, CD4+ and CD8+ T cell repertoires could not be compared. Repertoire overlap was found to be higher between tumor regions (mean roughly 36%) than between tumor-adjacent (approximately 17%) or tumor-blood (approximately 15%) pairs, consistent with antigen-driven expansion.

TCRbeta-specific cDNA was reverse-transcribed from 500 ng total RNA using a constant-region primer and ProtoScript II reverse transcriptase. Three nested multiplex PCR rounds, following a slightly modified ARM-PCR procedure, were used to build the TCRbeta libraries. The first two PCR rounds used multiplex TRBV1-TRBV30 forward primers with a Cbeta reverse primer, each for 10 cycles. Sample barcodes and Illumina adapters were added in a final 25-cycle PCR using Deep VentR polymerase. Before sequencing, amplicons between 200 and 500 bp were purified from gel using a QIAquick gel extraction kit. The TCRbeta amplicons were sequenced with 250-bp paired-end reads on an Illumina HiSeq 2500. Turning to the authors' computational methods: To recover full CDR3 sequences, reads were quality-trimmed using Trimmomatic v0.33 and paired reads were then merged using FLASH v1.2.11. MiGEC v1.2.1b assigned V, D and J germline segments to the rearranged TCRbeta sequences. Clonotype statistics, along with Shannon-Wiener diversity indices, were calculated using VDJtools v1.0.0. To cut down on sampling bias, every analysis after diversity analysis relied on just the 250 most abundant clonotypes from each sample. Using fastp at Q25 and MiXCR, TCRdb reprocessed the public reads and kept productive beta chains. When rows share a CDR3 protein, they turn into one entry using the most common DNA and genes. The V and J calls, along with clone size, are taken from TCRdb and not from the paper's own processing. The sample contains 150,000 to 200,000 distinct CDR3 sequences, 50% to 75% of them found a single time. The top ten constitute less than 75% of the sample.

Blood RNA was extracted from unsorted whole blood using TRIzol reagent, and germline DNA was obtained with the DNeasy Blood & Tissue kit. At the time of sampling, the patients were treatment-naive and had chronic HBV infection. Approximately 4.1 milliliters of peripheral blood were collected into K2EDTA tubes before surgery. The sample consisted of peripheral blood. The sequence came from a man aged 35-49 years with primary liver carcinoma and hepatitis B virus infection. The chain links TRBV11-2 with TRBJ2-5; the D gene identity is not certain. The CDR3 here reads CASSLDQETQYF. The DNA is TGTGCCAGCAGCTTAGACCAAGAGACCCAGTACTTC.